Included here is one TCR beta chain sequence, with context. Its cognate antigen is unknown. This record comes from a study of T cell responses to AZD1222 COVID-19 vaccine. General observations from the study: The peak T cell response came first, and repertoires were sampled only after it.

Data came from immunoSEQ multiplex PCR; TCRdb stores just in-frame clones and leaves some out. The sample includes 90,000 to 140,000 clones, roughly 87% seen only once; the top ten take approximately 40%. The germline V gene has CDR1 SGHTS and CDR2 YDEGEE. This CDR3 is built from 14 residues. The V segment lost 4 bases and the J segment 2 bases; nucleotides outside the gene matches: 2. The specimen was peripheral blood, collected 28 days after the second AZD1222 dose. The chain couples TRBV5-8 to TRBJ1-3, with 8 positions matching TRBD1. The source of this sequence is an adult who received the AZD1222 COVID-19 vaccine. CDR3 sequence: CASSTGGTGNTIYF. As DNA, the CDR3 is TGTGCCAGCAGCACAGGGGGTACTGGAAACACCATATATTTT. The full variable domain, its missing parts supplied by reference TRBV5-8 and TRBJ1-3, is EAGVTQSPTHLIKTRGQQATLRCSPISGHTSVYWYQQALGLGLQFLLWYDEGEERNRGNFPPRFSGRQFPNYSSELNVNALELEDSALYLCASSTGGTGNTIYFGEGSWLTVV.